These 19 T cell receptor beta chains were sequenced from one sample in a study of long-term antiretroviral therapy in people with HIV. Sequencing used immunoSEQ v3.0 at survey level. This table comes from immunoSEQ multiplex PCR, and its TCRdb copy is limited to in-frame clones, with some not included. The sample carries roughly 28,000 clones, around 86% recorded once. The material was unsorted PBMCs, obtained 2.9 years after starting antiretroviral therapy. The source of these receptors is a man over 45 with HIV.

The genes are TRBV4-3 and TRBJ2-3; D is ambiguous. The CDR3 spans 15 residues. CDR1 is LGHNA and CDR2 is YSLEER in the germline V gene. V was pared by 0 bases and J by 7 bases, with 14 bases between. The chain's CDR3 is CASSQDQSLAYTQYF. The CDR3 nucleotides read TGCGCCAGCAGCCAAGATCAAAGTTTAGCCTATACGCAGTATTTT.

This clone was seen only once. CDR3 nucleotides: TGTGCCACCAGCAGAGATTGGGTAGCAGATACGCAGTATTTT. Translation gives CATSRDWVADTQYF. The gene calls are TRBV15 and TRBJ2-3; D is unclear. Trimming left V 0 bases short and J 4 bases short, with 8 bases between. Germline V lookup: CDR1 LNHNV, CDR2 YYDKDF (reference sequence). This CDR3 contains 14 residues.

The chain couples TRBV7-9 to TRBJ2-5, with 7 bases matching TRBD2. The CDR3 is 13 residues long. Per germline, CDR1 SEHNR and CDR2 FQNEAQ (reference sequence). The V segment lost 1 base and the J segment 4 bases; nucleotides outside the gene matches: 0. CDR3: CASSLGGGETQYF. As DNA, the CDR3 is TGTGCCAGCAGCTTAGGGGGGGGAGAGACCCAGTACTTC.

The V gene is TRBV5-1, the J gene TRBJ2-1; D call uncertain. CDR1 is SGHRS and CDR2 is YFSETQ in the germline V gene. V was cut by 5 bases and J by 7 bases, with 13 bases left in between. The CDR3 consists of 13 residues. CDR3 amino acids: CASSSNSKNEQFF. The CDR3 DNA is TGCGCCAGCAGTTCTAACAGCAAGAATGAGCAGTTCTTC. Looking up the rest from reference TRBV5-1 and TRBJ2-1 gives the full variable domain: KAGVTQTPRYLIKTRGQQVTLSCSPISGHRSVSWYQQTPGQGLQFLFEYFSETQRNKGNFPGRFSGRQFSNSRSEMNVSTLELGDSALYLCASSSNSKNEQFFGPGTRLTVL.

This chain uses TRBV6-6 with TRBJ1-1; D ambiguous. CDR1 is MNHNY, CDR2 SVGAGI, per germline (reference sequence). Trimming stripped 7 bases from V and 11 bases from J, with 20 bases between. The CDR3 contains 13 residues. The CDR3 region is CASTLNRWDMAFF. CDR3 nucleotide sequence: TGTGCCAGCACCCTAAACCGTTGGGATATGGCTTTCTTT.

This chain connects TRBV4-2 to TRBJ2-7, with D tentatively TRBD2 (5 bases). The CDR3 has 14 amino acids. Germline CDR1 is LGHNA and CDR2 is YNFKEQ. Trimming took 4 bases from V and 0 from J, leaving 10 bases between them. This CDR3 is CASSPGVSSYEQYF. The CDR3 nucleotides are TGTGCCAGCAGCCCCGGGGTAAGCTCCTACGAGCAGTACTTC.

The rearrangement uses TRBV5-4 and TRBJ2-3; the match to TRBD2 covers 11 bases. From germline, CDR1 is SGHNT and CDR2 YYREEE (reference sequence). The CDR3 sequence is 15 residues long. V lost 2 bases and J lost 6; bases outside the gene matches: 5. The CDR3 sequence is CASSFLAGGGDTQYF. Here the CDR3 DNA reads TGTGCCAGCAGCTTTCTAGCGGGGGGTGGGGATACGCAGTATTTT.

The chain has TRBV11-2 and TRBJ1-2; 9 nucleotides align to TRBD1. Germline lookup yields CDR1 SGHAT and CDR2 FQNNGV. Trimming removed 5 bases from V and 6 bases from J; junction bases left unmatched: 7. The CDR3 runs 14 residues. CDR3 in amino acids: CASSRTGEADGYTF. Written as DNA, the CDR3 is TGTGCCAGCAGCCGGACAGGGGAAGCTGATGGCTACACCTTC.

The chain couples TRBV7-9 to TRBJ1-1, with 7 bases matching TRBD1. This CDR3 has 14 amino acids. The V gene end was trimmed by 5 bases and the J gene end by 7 bases; junction bases not matched to a gene: 10. The germline CDR1 and CDR2 sequences are SEHNR and FQNEAQ (reference sequence). Here the CDR3 reads CASSIGTDHGEAFF. The CDR3 DNA reads TGTGCCAGCAGCATCGGGACAGACCACGGTGAAGCTTTCTTT.

This clone was seen more than once but under ten times. The chain links TRBV5-1 to TRBJ1-2, with 9 bases aligning to TRBD1. Germline V lookup: CDR1 SGHRS, CDR2 YFSETQ. CDR3 length: 13 residues. V dropped 3 bases and J dropped 8; count of bases not matched to a gene: 5. The CDR3 nucleotides read TGCGCCAGCAGCTACGGGACAGGGCGAGGCTACACCTTC. Amino acids: CASSYGTGRGYTF.

This rearrangement joins TRBV7-9 to TRBJ2-1; 7 nucleotides match TRBD2. Looked up from germline, CDR1 is SEHNR and CDR2 is FQNEAQ (reference sequence). V trimming: 3 bases; J trimming: 4 bases; junction bases outside the gene matches: 3. CDR3 length: 14 amino acids. CDR3: CASSLGGDYNEQFF. The CDR3 DNA follows: TGTGCCAGCAGCTTGGGGGGGGATTACAATGAGCAGTTCTTC.

CDR3 in amino acids: CASTFQETQYF. For the CDR3, the DNA is TGTGCCAGCACCTTCCAAGAGACCCAGTACTTC. The chain couples TRBV28 to TRBJ2-5, with D unresolved. Trimming pared 7 bases from V and 1 base from J, leaving 4 bases between. This CDR3 comprises 11 residues. Germline V gene lookup returns CDR1 MDHEN and CDR2 SYDVKM.

The chain is built from TRBV21-1 and TRBJ1-3. TRBV21-1 is annotated as a pseudogene. The CDR3 contains 16 residues. Here the CDR3 DNA reads TGTGCCAGCAGCAAACGGGGGTCTCCCTCTGGAAACACCATATATTTT. Its protein product is CASSKRGSPSGNTIYF.

This chain uses TRBV11-2 with TRBJ1-2; D may be TRBD1 (5 bases). Germline assignment: CDR1 SGHAT and CDR2 FQNNGV. With 0 bases removed from V and 4 bases from J, the gap between germline ends came to 15 bases. The CDR3 is 16 residues long. CDR3 sequence: CASSLDPIIRAYGYTF. The CDR3 nucleotides read TGTGCCAGCAGCTTAGATCCTATAATCAGGGCCTATGGCTACACCTTC.

V usage is TRBV7-3 and J usage is TRBJ1-2; D possibly corresponds to TRBD1 (6 bases). Trimming took 4 bases from V and 3 from J, leaving 18 bases between them. The germline V gene has CDR1 SGHTA and CDR2 FQGTGA. The CDR3 contains 16 residues. The CDR3 coding sequence is TGTGCCAGCAGCTACCCCGGGGGGGCGCGTTACTATGGCTACACCTTC. This encodes CASSYPGGARYYGYTF.

This chain links TRBV7-9 with TRBJ2-7; D is ambiguous. Germline values: CDR1 SEHNR, CDR2 FQNEAQ (reference sequence). The CDR3 loop spans 14 amino acids. With 1 base removed from V and 2 bases from J, the gap between germline ends came to 9 bases. The DNA of the CDR3 is TGTGCCAGCAGCTTAGAGGGTCGTACCTACGAGCAGTACTTC. Its translation is CASSLEGRTYEQYF. The variable domain in full, completed from reference TRBV7-9 and TRBJ2-7, reads DTGVSQNPRHKITKRGQNVTFRCDPISEHNRLYWYRQTLGQGPEFLTYFQNEAQLEKSRLLSDRFSAERPKGSFSTLEIQRTEQGDSAMYLCASSLEGRTYEQYFGPGTRLTVT.

This clone was counted only a few times. This chain uses TRBV2 with TRBJ1-2; D may be TRBD1 (6 bases). Between the trimmed V and J ends, which lost 6 bases and 2 bases, there was a span of 10 bases. CDR1 and CDR2 from the germline V gene are SNHLY and FYNNEI. There are 13 residues in the CDR3. The CDR3 coding sequence is TGTGCCAGCAGATCGACAGGCAACTATGGCTACACCTTC. Amino acids: CASRSTGNYGYTF.

This clone was recorded a few times. The rearrangement links TRBV20-1 to TRBJ1-2; 8 bases are shared with TRBD1. CDR1 DFQATT and CDR2 SNEGSKA come from the germline V gene (reference sequence). The CDR3 is made up of 11 amino acids. The CDR3 sequence is CSGQGGYGYTF. The DNA for the CDR3 is TGCAGCGGACAGGGAGGATATGGCTACACCTTC.

The V gene is TRBV9, the J gene TRBJ1-1; TRBD1 agrees at 8 bases. Germline lookup yields CDR1 SGDLS and CDR2 YYNGEE. After removal of 0 bases from V and 1 base from J, the junction contained 14 bases not matched to a gene. The CDR3 spans 19 residues. The CDR3 DNA reads as TGTGCCAGCAGCGTAGGGCTCCTGCTACAGGGGGAGGCGAACACTGAAGCTTTCTTT. Encoded protein: CASSVGLLLQGEANTEAFF.